A single sample gave rise to the 23 T cell receptor beta chains below, sequenced in a study of cytomegalovirus exposure and HLA in healthy donors. The PCR employed 60 Vbeta primers together with 13 Jbeta primers. Only in-frame clones appear in the TCRdb table, and some are missing; sequencing was by immunoSEQ multiplex PCR. Among 130,000 or so clones listed, roughly four fifths were seen once. The sequencing sample was made of PBMCs. These receptors were taken from a female donor in good health and CMV-seronegative.

This chain's CDR3 is CASIEQGGDTEAFF. CDR3 nucleotides: TGTGCCAGCATCGAACAGGGTGGGGACACTGAAGCTTTCTTT. V usage is TRBV6-1 and J usage is TRBJ1-1; D is possibly TRBD1 (6 bases). Germline V gives CDR1 MNHNS, CDR2 SASEGT. This CDR3 has 14 residues. Trimming took 7 bases from V and 3 from J, leaving 15 bases between them.

The chain couples TRBV5-1 to TRBJ2-7; D is possibly TRBD1 (6 bases). V lost 5 bases, J lost 3 bases, and 18 bases lay in between. CDR1 and CDR2 from the germline V gene are SGHRS and YFSETQ. This CDR3 region has 15 residues. Written as DNA, the CDR3 is TGCGCCAGCAGAAAAGTGCCGGGACAAGACTACGAGCAGTACTTC. Its translation is CASRKVPGQDYEQYF.

J is TRBJ2-6 and V is TRBV4-1; D unclear. The germline V gene encodes CDR1 MGHRA and CDR2 YSYEKL. The CDR3 runs to 16 residues. V was pared by 0 bases and J by 0 bases, with 6 bases between. The CDR3 DNA is TGCGCCAGCAGCCAAGAATTAGACTCTGGGGCCAACGTCCTGACTTTC. Protein product: CASSQELDSGANVLTF.

Worth noting for this clone: The junction differs from germline at one of its ends, possibly a read error. V and J are TRBV7-9 and TRBJ1-4, with TRBD1 as a possible D gene (5 bases). This CDR3 has 12 residues. The germline V gene encodes CDR1 SEHNR and CDR2 FQNEAQ (reference sequence). This CDR3 reads CSSSSSGGKLFF. The DNA of the CDR3 is TGTTCCAGCAGCTCCTCCGGGGGTAAACTGTTTTTT.

The CDR3 loop reads CASTPSGGRTEAFF. The CDR3 DNA follows: TGTGCCAGCACCCCCAGCGGGGGGCGGACTGAAGCTTTCTTT. The chain employs TRBV28 and TRBJ1-1, with TRBD1 as a possible D gene (6 bases). The V end lost 7 bases, the J end lost 5 bases, and 17 bases lay between the germline ends. The length of the CDR3 is 14 residues. Germline V gene data show CDR1 as MDHEN and CDR2 as SYDVKM.

This rearrangement joins TRBV5-1 to TRBJ2-2, with D maybe TRBD2 (5 bases). V lost 4 bases and J 2 bases, leaving 15 bases between the germline ends. The V gene's germline CDR1 is SGHRS and CDR2 YFSETQ. The CDR3 is made up of 16 amino acids. Written as DNA, the CDR3 is TGCGCCAGCAGCGTCCTGGGGAGCCCAAACACCGGGGAGCTGTTTTTT. Protein product: CASSVLGSPNTGELFF.

This chain connects TRBV18 to TRBJ1-2, with no clear D. This CDR3 is built from 14 residues. V lost 1 base to trimming and J lost 4 bases, with 10 bases between them. Germline-derived CDR1 and CDR2 are KGHSH and LQKENI. The CDR3 DNA is TGTGCCAGCTCACCACAGCTAGATTCCTATGGCTACACCTTC. It encodes CASSPQLDSYGYTF.

This rearrangement joins TRBV9 to TRBJ2-1; TRBD2 might be the D (6 bases). Germline loops: CDR1 SGDLS, CDR2 YYNGEE. There are 16 residues in the CDR3. Trimming shortened V by 4 bases and J by 12 bases, and 26 bases separated the two germline ends. The CDR3 bases are TGTGCCAGCAGCCCATTAGCGGACCTTATTCCCAGCGGGCAGTTCTTC. Its translation: CASSPLADLIPSGQFF.

This clone was seen just once. The chain has TRBV11-3 and TRBJ1-3, with no clear D. V was pared by 3 bases and J by 3 bases, with 15 bases between. There are 16 residues in the CDR3. Germline values: CDR1 SGHNT, CDR2 YENEEA. The DNA of the CDR3 is TGTGCCAGCAGCTTTTTGCCACCTGGAGGTGGAAACACCATATATTTT. Its protein product is CASSFLPPGGGNTIYF.

V gene TRBV5-4 combines with J gene TRBJ2-7, with 7 bases fitting TRBD2. After removal of 10 bases from V and 3 bases from J, the junction contained 10 bases not matched to a gene. The CDR3 consists of 13 residues. Germline lookup yields CDR1 SGHNT and CDR2 YYREEE (reference sequence). This chain's CDR3 is CAAGAGVGYEQYF. Written as DNA, the CDR3 is TGTGCCGCCGGGGCGGGGGTAGGCTACGAGCAGTACTTC. The whole variable domain, filled in from reference TRBV5-4 and TRBJ2-7, reads ETGVTQSPTHLIKTRGQQVTLRCSSQSGHNTVSWYQQALGQGPQFIFQYYREEENGRGNFPPRFSGLQFPNYSSELNVNALELDDSALYLCAAGAGVGYEQYFGPGTRLTVT.

This chain links TRBV5-8 with TRBJ2-1, with 7 bases fitting TRBD1. This CDR3 comprises 15 residues. V gave up 0 bases and J gave up 6 bases; unmatched junction bases: 6. The germline V gene has CDR1 SGHTS and CDR2 YDEGEE. CDR3 bases: TGTGCCAGCAGCTTGGTGACAGGGATAGGCAATGAGCAGTTCTTC. This codes for CASSLVTGIGNEQFF.

The rearrangement uses TRBV2 and TRBJ2-3; 9 bases map to TRBD1. CDR1 and CDR2 (germline): SNHLY, FYNNEI. The junction had 8 bases not matched to a gene; V was cut back by 6 bases and J by 4 bases. This CDR3 is built from 15 residues. CDR3 DNA: TGTGCCAGCAGGAAACAGGGGGCATGGGCAGATACGCAGTATTTT. This codes for CASRKQGAWADTQYF. Together with reference TRBV2 and TRBJ2-3, the CDR3 gives the full variable domain: EPEVTQTPSHQVTQMGQEVILRCVPISNHLYFYWYRQILGQKVEFLVSFYNNEISEKSEIFDDQFSVERPDGSNFTLKIRSTKLEDSAMYFCASRKQGAWADTQYFGPGTRLTVL.

The CDR3 spells CASSPKPTGKNTGELFF. In DNA form, the CDR3 reads TGTGCCAGCAGCCCGAAACCGACAGGAAAAAACACCGGGGAGCTGTTTTTT. The chain uses TRBV7-9 and TRBJ2-2; D perhaps matches TRBD1 (6 bases). The germline gives CDR1 SEHNR, CDR2 FQNEAQ (reference sequence). This CDR3 spans 17 amino acids. Trimming took off 5 bases at V and 2 bases at J, with 18 bases between the two ends.

This clone was seen a handful of times. The genes are TRBV25-1 and TRBJ1-5, with 7 bases aligning to TRBD1. CDR3 length: 15 residues. After removal of 2 bases from V and 7 bases from J, the junction contained 8 bases not matched to a gene. Looked up from germline, CDR1 is MGHDK and CDR2 is SYGVNS. The CDR3 loop reads CASSEPTGWEQPQHF. CDR3 DNA sequence: TGTGCCAGCAGTGAACCGACAGGGTGGGAGCAGCCCCAGCATTTT.

J is TRBJ2-5 and V is TRBV29-1, with D possibly matching TRBD2 (5 bases). The V end lost 7 bases, the J end lost 5 bases, and 14 bases lay between the germline ends. The CDR3 is made up of 12 amino acids. Germline loops: CDR1 SQVTM, CDR2 ANQGSEA. The CDR3 sequence is CSAGITGETQYF. In DNA form, the CDR3 reads TGCAGCGCCGGGATTACCGGCGAGACCCAGTACTTC. Full variable domain (remainder filled in from reference TRBV29-1 and TRBJ2-5): SAVISQKPSRDICQRGTSLTIQCQVDSQVTMMFWYRQQPGQSLTLIATANQGSEATYESGFVIDKFPISRPNLTFSTLTVSNMSPEDSSIYLCSAGITGETQYFGPGTRLLVL.

This chain joins TRBV19 and TRBJ1-6; D uncertain. Trimming shortened V by 7 bases and J by 9 bases, and 19 bases separated the two germline ends. There are 15 residues in the CDR3. In germline, CDR1 is LNHDA, CDR2 SQIVND (reference sequence). The CDR3 DNA reads as TGTGCCAGTAACAACCAGGACGAACGGGGTTCACCCCTCCACTTT. Protein: CASNNQDERGSPLHF.

The chain employs TRBV11-2 and TRBJ2-3; a weak D match, TRBD1 (5 bases). Trimming removed 0 bases at V and 1 base at J, with 8 bases between. Germline-derived CDR1 and CDR2 are SGHAT and FQNNGV. This CDR3 is 15 amino acids long. In DNA form, the CDR3 reads TGTGCCAGCAGCTTAGAGAACAGGCGCACAGATACGCAGTATTTT. Amino acid sequence: CASSLENRRTDTQYF.

In DNA form, the CDR3 reads TGTGCCAGCAGCTTCGAAGCGGGACAGGATAGCAATCAGCCCCAGCATTTT. Translating it yields CASSFEAGQDSNQPQHF. The chain combines TRBV5-5 with TRBJ1-5; TRBD1 matches at 8 bases. V was pared by 2 bases and J by 0 bases, with 7 bases of the junction left unmatched. CDR1 is SGHKS, CDR2 YYEKEE, per germline (reference sequence). This CDR3 has 17 amino acids.

This clone was recorded a few times. The genes are TRBV6-1 and TRBJ2-1; TRBD2 aligns across 11 bases. The germline V gene encodes CDR1 MNHNS and CDR2 SASEGT. The J segment lost 4 bases and the V segment lost 4 bases, leaving 6 bases of the junction unmatched. This CDR3 spans 16 amino acids. The CDR3 here is CASSGSGTSGYNEQFF. The CDR3 DNA reads as TGTGCCAGCAGTGGCTCCGGGACTAGCGGTTACAATGAGCAGTTCTTC.

This clone has just a few counts. The chain combines TRBV6-1 with TRBJ2-1; TRBD1 aligns across 8 bases. V trimming: 4 bases; J trimming: 7 bases; junction bases outside the gene matches: 12. Germline CDR1 reads MNHNS; CDR2 reads SASEGT. This CDR3 comprises 16 residues. CDR3 protein: CASSATRQGNGNEQFF. The CDR3 nucleotides are TGTGCCAGCAGTGCGACTAGACAGGGGAATGGTAATGAGCAGTTCTTC.

The chain couples TRBV15 to TRBJ1-1; TRBD1 is a possible D gene (5 bases). Germline V lookup: CDR1 LNHNV, CDR2 YYDKDF (reference sequence). CDR3 length equals 15 residues. V lost 0 bases, J lost 8 bases, and 16 bases lay in between. CDR3 protein: CATSREVGGVGEAFF. The CDR3 DNA sequence: TGTGCCACCAGCAGAGAGGTTGGAGGGGTTGGAGAAGCTTTCTTT.

A remark on this clone: Its ends do not fully match the called genes, so a read error is possible. This chain connects TRBV11-2 to TRBJ2-7, with D hard to call. Looked up from germline, CDR1 is SGHAT and CDR2 is FQNNGV. The CDR3 has 14 residues. The CDR3 reads CASSIGYSSHEQYF. Written as DNA, the CDR3 is TGTGCCAGCAGCATAGGTTACAGCTCCCACGAGCAGTACTTC.

In its sample, this clone was seen a few times. The chain has TRBV5-6 and TRBJ1-5; D call uncertain. V gave up 0 bases and J gave up 5 bases, with 15 bases separating them. Germline lookup yields CDR1 SGHDT and CDR2 YYEEEE. The CDR3 extends over 16 amino acids. For the CDR3, the DNA is TGTGCCAGCAGCTTGGTTGGGGAGTCATCCGATCAGCCCCAGCATTTT. This translates into CASSLVGESSDQPQHF.